This entry concerns a single T cell receptor beta chain. Some clones are missing from TCRdb's copy, which holds only in-frame ones; the method was immunoSEQ multiplex PCR. In the table there are tens of thousands of clones, roughly three quarters of which are singletons. The CDR3 loop spans 15 amino acids. V was pared by 6 bases and J by 8 bases, with 22 bases between. CDR1 and CDR2 from the germline V gene are WSHSY and SAAADI. This sample is drawn from a study of OX40 agonist ivuxolimab in advanced cancers. Study details: The study reported partial responses in three patients: one hepatocellular carcinoma, two cutaneous melanoma.

The clonotype was recovered from an adult with an advanced solid tumor such as melanoma, head and neck, liver or kidney cancer. The V call is TRBV10-2, the J call TRBJ1-2, with D possibly matching TRBD1 (5 bases). The starting material was CD4+ or CD8+ T cells sorted from blood, obtained in a trial of the OX40 agonist ivuxolimab. The CDR3 nucleotides are TGCGCCAGCAGGTTCCGGGACTCCACCCCGGGGGGCTACACCTTC. Translating gives CASRFRDSTPGGYTF.